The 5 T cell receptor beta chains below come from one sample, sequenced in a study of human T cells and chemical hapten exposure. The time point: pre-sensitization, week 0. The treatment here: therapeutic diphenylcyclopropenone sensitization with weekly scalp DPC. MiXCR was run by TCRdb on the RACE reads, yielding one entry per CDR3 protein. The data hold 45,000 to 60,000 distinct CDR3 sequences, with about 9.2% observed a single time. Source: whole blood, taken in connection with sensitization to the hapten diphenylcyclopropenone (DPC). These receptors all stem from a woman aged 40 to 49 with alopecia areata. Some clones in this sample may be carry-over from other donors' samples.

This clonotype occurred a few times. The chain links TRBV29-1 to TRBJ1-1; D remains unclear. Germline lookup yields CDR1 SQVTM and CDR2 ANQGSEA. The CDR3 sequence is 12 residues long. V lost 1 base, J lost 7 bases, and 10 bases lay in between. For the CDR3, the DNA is TGCAGCGTTGAAGTGGGAAGCTTTGAAGCTTTCTTT. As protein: CSVEVGSFEAFF.

The DNA for the CDR3 is TGTGCCAGCAGTTTGCAGGGTGGCACTGAAGCTTTCTTT. This encodes CASSLQGGTEAFF. The chain recombines TRBV12-3 or TRBV12-4 with TRBJ1-1, with TRBD1 as a possible D gene (5 bases). With 3 bases removed from V and 4 bases from J, the gap between germline ends came to 9 bases. This CDR3 has 13 residues.

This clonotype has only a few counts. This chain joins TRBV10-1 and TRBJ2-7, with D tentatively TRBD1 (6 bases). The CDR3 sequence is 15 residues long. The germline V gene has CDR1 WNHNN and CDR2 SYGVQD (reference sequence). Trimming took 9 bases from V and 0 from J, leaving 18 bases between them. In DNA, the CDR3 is TGCGCCAGGGACCGGGACACCAAACTCTCCTACGAGCAGTACTTC. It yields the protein CARDRDTKLSYEQYF.

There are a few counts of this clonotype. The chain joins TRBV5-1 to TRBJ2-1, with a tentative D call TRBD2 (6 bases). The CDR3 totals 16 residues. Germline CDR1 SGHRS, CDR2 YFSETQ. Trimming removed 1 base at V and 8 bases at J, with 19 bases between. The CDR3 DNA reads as TGCGCCAGCAGCTTGTTACCGGGAGACCCTACCGATGAGCAGTTCTTC. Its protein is CASSLLPGDPTDEQFF. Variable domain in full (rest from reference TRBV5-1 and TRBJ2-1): KAGVTQTPRYLIKTRGQQVTLSCSPISGHRSVSWYQQTPGQGLQFLFEYFSETQRNKGNFPGRFSGRQFSNSRSEMNVSTLELGDSALYLCASSLLPGDPTDEQFFGPGTRLTVL.

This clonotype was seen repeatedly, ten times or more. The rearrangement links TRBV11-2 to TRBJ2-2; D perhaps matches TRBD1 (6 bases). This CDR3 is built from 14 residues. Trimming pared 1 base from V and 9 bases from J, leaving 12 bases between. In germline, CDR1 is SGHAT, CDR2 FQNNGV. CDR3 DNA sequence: TGTGCCAGCAGCTTAGTCCAGGGGTTCCGGGAGCTGTTTTTT. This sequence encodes CASSLVQGFRELFF.